Listed below are T cell receptor beta chains from one sample, sequenced in a study of cytomegalovirus exposure and HLA in healthy donors. The protocol was immunoSEQ multiplex PCR, while the TCRdb copy is restricted to in-frame clones and leaves out a portion. Among around 170,000 clones listed, 80% were seen once. Sequenced material: PBMCs. Receptor source: a man between 40 and 49 years old in good health and CMV-seropositive. The CDR3 runs from the conserved cysteine through the conserved F or W. The D gene is left open where the match is weak. Clone size is shown for a subset of rows, as once, few, many or a class of expanded clone.

TRBJ2-3	TRBV9	TRBD2	once	CASSVPIRGGGYSDTQYF	TGTGCCAGCAGCGTTCCCATACGCGGGGGGGGTTATTCAGATACGCAGTATTTT
TRBJ1-1	TRBV5-1	TRBD1	NA	CASSKQHGQVTEAFF	TGCGCCAGCAGCAAACAACACGGACAGGTCACTGAAGCTTTCTTT
TRBJ1-2	TRBV7-2	NA	NA	CASRVPTNYGYTF	TGTGCCAGTCGAGTCCCCACTAACTATGGCTACACCTTC
TRBJ2-7	TRBV11-3	NA	NA	CASSLRRWDTTYEQYF	TGTGCCAGCAGCTTGCGGCGATGGGACACCACCTACGAGCAGTACTTC
TRBJ1-3	TRBV4-2	NA	few	CASSQDRGYSPGNTIYF	TGTGCCAGCAGCCAAGATCGGGGATATAGTCCCGGAAACACCATATATTTT
TRBJ1-5	TRBV11-2	TRBD1	NA	CASSSSRTGNSNQPQHF	TGTGCCAGCAGCTCATCCAGGACAGGGAATAGCAATCAGCCCCAGCATTTT
TRBJ1-2	TRBV6-1	TRBD1	NA	CASRPDRERYYGYTF	TGTGCCAGCAGACCTGACAGGGAGCGTTACTATGGCTACACCTTC
TRBJ2-3	TRBV19	NA	NA	CASNEGRTDTQYF	TGTGCCAGTAACGAGGGCCGCACAGATACGCAGTATTTT
TRBJ2-7	TRBV18	NA	NA	CASSPGRDSEQYF	TGTGCCAGCTCACCCGGCAGGGATAGCGAGCAGTACTTC
TRBJ1-2	TRBV6-1	NA	NA	CASSEAVGGANYGYTF	TGTGCCAGCAGTGAAGCAGTCGGAGGGGCTAACTATGGCTACACCTTC
TRBJ1-2	TRBV5-1	TRBD1	NA	CASSGDGQVNYGYTF	TGCGCCAGCAGCGGCGATGGACAGGTCAACTATGGCTACACCTTC
TRBJ2-5	TRBV19	NA	NA	CASSSSRETQYF	TGTGCCAGCTCTAGTTCGAGGGAGACCCAGTACTTC
TRBJ2-7	TRBV5-6	TRBD2	NA	CASSLRVAGGSYEQYF	TGTGCCAGCAGCTTGAGAGTAGCGGGGGGATCCTACGAGCAGTACTTC
TRBJ2-5	TRBV28	TRBD1	NA	CASSLPGTAQETQYF	TGTGCCAGCAGTTTACCCGGGACAGCCCAAGAGACCCAGTACTTC
TRBJ2-7	TRBV6-6	NA	NA	CASSYTGISYEQYF	TGTGCCAGCAGTTACACGGGAATCTCCTACGAGCAGTACTTC
TRBJ1-4	TRBV7-9	NA	NA	CASSLAGLNEKLFF	TGTGCCAGCAGCTTAGCGGGACTTAATGAAAAACTGTTTTTT
TRBJ1-2	TRBV20-1	TRBD1	NA	CSATQGGGYTF	TGCAGTGCCACCCAGGGGGGAGGCTACACCTTC
TRBJ2-7	TRBV7-9	TRBD2	NA	CASSPSTSGVWPSYEQYF	TGTGCCAGCAGCCCCTCGACTAGCGGGGTATGGCCGTCCTACGAGCAGTACTTC
TRBJ2-1	TRBV7-3	TRBD2	NA	CASSLLPGLAGGDNEQFF	TGTGCCAGCAGCTTGCTCCCGGGACTAGCGGGGGGTGACAATGAGCAGTTCTTC
TRBJ1-5	TRBV19	NA	NA	CASSMARVGQPQHF	TGTGCCAGTAGTATGGCCAGGGTAGGTCAGCCCCAGCATTTT
TRBJ2-7	TRBV7-8	TRBD1	NA	CASSGDSSEQYF	TGTGCCAGCAGCGGGGACAGCAGCGAGCAGTACTTC
TRBJ1-4	TRBV9	NA	NA	CASSVEVAGSNEKLFF	TGTGCCAGCAGCGTAGAGGTGGCAGGTTCTAATGAAAAACTGTTTTTT
TRBJ1-4	TRBV4-3	NA	few	CASSQDAETENEKLFF	TGCGCCAGCAGCCAAGACGCCGAGACAGAAAATGAAAAACTGTTTTTT
TRBJ2-2	TRBV27	NA	NA	CASSSGVNTGELFF	TGTGCCAGCAGTTCAGGGGTGAACACCGGGGAGCTGTTTTTT
TRBJ2-2	TRBV19	NA	NA	CASRMDIGTGELFF	TGTGCCAGTAGGATGGACATAGGTACCGGGGAGCTGTTTTTT
TRBJ2-1	TRBV4-3	TRBD2	few	CASSAGGAGEQFF	TGCGCCAGCAGCGCCGGGGGGGCGGGTGAGCAGTTCTTC
TRBJ2-7	TRBV4-1	NA	NA	CASSQGLSSYEQYF	TGCGCCAGCAGCCAAGGCCTCAGCTCCTACGAGCAGTACTTC